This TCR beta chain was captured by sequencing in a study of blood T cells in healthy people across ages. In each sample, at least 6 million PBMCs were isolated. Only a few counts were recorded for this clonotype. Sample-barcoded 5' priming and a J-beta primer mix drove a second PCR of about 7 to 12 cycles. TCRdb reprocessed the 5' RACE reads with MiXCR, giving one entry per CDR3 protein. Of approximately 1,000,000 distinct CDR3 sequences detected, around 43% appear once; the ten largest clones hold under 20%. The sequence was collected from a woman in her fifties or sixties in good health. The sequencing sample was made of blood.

In nucleotides, the CDR3 is TGTGCCAGCAGCGGGGGGGGGACTAGCCCAGATACGCAGTATTTT. Its protein product is CASSGGGTSPDTQYF. This chain joins TRBV2 and TRBJ2-3; 9 positions agree with TRBD2. The CDR3 is made up of 15 amino acids. From germline, CDR1 is SNHLY and CDR2 FYNNEI. J was trimmed by 4 bases and V by 6 bases; bases with no gene match: 8. The variable domain in full, with the rest retrieved from reference TRBV2 and TRBJ2-3, is EPEVTQTPSHQVTQMGQEVILRCVPISNHLYFYWYRQILGQKVEFLVSFYNNEISEKSEIFDDQFSVERPDGSNFTLKIRSTKLEDSAMYFCASSGGGTSPDTQYFGPGTRLTVL.